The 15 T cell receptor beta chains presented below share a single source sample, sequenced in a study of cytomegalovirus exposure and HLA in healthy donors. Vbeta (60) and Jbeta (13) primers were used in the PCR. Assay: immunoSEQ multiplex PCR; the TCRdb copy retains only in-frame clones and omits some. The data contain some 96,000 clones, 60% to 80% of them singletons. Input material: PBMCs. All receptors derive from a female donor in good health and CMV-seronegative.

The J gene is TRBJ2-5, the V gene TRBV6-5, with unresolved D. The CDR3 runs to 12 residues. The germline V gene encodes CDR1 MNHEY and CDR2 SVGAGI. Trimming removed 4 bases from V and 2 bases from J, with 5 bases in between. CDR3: CASSWSQETQYF. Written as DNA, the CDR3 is TGTGCCAGCAGTTGGAGTCAAGAGACCCAGTACTTC.

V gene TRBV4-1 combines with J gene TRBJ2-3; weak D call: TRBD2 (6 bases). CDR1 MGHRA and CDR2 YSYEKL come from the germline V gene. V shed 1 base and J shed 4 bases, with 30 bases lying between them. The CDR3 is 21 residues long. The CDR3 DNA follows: TGCGCCAGCAGCCAAGCCGAGGAGGGCCCTCCAAAACCAATTACAGCAGATACGCAGTATTTT. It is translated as CASSQAEEGPPKPITADTQYF.

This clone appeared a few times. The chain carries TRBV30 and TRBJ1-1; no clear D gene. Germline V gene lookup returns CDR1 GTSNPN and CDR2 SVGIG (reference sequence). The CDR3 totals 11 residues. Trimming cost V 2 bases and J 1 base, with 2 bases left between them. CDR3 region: CAWSRNTEAFF. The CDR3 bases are TGTGCCTGGAGTCGGAACACTGAAGCTTTCTTT.

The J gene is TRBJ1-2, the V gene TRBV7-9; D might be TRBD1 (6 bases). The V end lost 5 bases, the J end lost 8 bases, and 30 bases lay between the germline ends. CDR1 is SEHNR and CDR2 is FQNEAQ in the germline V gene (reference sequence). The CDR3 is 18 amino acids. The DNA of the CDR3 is TGTGCCAGCAGCCCCAAGGGGTCCCGACAGGTAATGGATGAGGGCTACACCTTC. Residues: CASSPKGSRQVMDEGYTF.

CDR3 DNA: TGTGCCAGCAGTCGCAGGCTTGAAAAACTGTTTTTT. Protein: CASSRRLEKLFF. This chain joins TRBV6-4 and TRBJ1-4; no firm D call. CDR1 MRHNA and CDR2 SNTAGT come from the germline V gene. The CDR3 contains 12 residues. The V and J ends lost 5 bases and 7 bases respectively, with 8 bases between them.

CDR3 DNA sequence: TGTGCCAGCAGTCCTAGAGGACAGGGCAATCAGCCCCAGCATTTT. Protein sequence: CASSPRGQGNQPQHF. The rearrangement joins TRBV6-5 to TRBJ1-5, with 7 nucleotides matching TRBD1. From germline, CDR1 is MNHEY and CDR2 SVGAGI. The V and J ends lost 5 bases and 2 bases, in that order; junction bases with no gene match: 6. The CDR3 is made up of 15 amino acids.

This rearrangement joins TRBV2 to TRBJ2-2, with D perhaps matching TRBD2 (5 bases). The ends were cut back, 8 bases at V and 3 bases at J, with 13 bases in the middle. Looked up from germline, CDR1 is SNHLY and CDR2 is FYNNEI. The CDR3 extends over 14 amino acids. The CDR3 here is CASHDYDYTGELFF. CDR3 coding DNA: TGTGCCAGCCATGACTACGACTACACCGGGGAGCTGTTTTTT.

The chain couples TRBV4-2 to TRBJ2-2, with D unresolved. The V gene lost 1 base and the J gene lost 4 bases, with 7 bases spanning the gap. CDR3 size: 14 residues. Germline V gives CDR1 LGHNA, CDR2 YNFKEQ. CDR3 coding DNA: TGTGCCAGCAGCCAAGGTTACGGCACCGGGGAGCTGTTTTTT. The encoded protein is CASSQGYGTGELFF.

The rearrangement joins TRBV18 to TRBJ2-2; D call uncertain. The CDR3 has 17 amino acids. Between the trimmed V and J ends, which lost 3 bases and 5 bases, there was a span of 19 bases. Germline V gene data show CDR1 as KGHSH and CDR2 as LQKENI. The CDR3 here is CASSPTLYDLRTGELFF. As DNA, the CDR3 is TGTGCCAGCTCACCGACGCTTTACGACTTGCGTACCGGGGAGCTGTTTTTT.

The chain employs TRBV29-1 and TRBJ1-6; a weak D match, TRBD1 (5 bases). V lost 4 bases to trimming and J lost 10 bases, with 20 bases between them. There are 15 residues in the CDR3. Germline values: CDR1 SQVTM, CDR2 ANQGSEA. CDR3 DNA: TGCAGCGTTGCCGTGGGATCGGGGGAAGGGTCACCCCTCCACTTT. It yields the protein CSVAVGSGEGSPLHF.

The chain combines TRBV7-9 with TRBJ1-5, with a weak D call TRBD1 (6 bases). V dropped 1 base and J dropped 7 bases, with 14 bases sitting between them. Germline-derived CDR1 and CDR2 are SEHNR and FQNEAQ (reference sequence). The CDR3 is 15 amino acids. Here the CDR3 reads CASSLGGGAGQPQHF. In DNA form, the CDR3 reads TGTGCCAGCAGCTTAGGGGGGGGCGCGGGGCAGCCCCAGCATTTT.

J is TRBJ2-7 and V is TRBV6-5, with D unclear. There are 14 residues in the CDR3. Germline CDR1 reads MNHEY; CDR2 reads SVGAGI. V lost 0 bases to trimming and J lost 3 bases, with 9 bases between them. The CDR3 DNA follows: TGTGCCAGCAGTTACTCGCGCTATTACTACGAGCAGTACTTC. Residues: CASSYSRYYYEQYF.

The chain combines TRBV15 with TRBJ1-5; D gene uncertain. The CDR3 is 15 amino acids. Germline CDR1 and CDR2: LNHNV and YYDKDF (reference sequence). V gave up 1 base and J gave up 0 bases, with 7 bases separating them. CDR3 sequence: CATSRGSNSNQPQHF. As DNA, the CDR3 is TGTGCCACCAGCAGAGGGAGTAATAGCAATCAGCCCCAGCATTTT.

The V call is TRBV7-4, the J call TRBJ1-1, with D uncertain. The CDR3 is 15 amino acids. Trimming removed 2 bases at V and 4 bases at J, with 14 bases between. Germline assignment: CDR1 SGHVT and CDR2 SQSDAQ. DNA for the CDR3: TGTGCCAGCAGCTTAATCGGCGGTGGAGGCACTGAAGCTTTCTTT. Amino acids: CASSLIGGGGTEAFF. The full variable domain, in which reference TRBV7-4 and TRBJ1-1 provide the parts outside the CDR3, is GAGVSQSPRYKVAKRGRDVALRCDSISGHVTLYWYRQTLGQGSEVLTYSQSDAQRDKSGRPSGRFSAERPERSVSTLKIQRTEQGDSAVYLCASSLIGGGGTEAFFGQGTRLTVV.

The CDR3: CASSLEGQEGIQYF. The CDR3 DNA reads TGTGCCAGCAGCTTAGAGGGACAGGAGGGCATTCAGTACTTC. The J gene is TRBJ2-4, the V gene TRBV7-9; 8 nucleotides align to TRBD1. The J segment lost 9 bases and the V segment lost 1 base, leaving 5 bases of the junction unmatched. Germline CDR1 is SEHNR and CDR2 is FQNEAQ (reference sequence). The CDR3 consists of 14 residues.